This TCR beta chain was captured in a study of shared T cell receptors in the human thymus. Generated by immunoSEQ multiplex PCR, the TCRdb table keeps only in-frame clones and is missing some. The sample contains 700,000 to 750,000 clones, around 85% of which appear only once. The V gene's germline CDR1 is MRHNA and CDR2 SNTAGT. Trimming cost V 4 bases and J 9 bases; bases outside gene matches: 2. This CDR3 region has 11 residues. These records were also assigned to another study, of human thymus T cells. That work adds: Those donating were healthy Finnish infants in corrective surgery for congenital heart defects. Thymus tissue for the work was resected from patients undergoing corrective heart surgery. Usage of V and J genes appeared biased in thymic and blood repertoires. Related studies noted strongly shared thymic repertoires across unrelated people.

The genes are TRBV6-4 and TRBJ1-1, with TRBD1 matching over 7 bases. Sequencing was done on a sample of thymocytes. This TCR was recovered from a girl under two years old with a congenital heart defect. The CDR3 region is CASSGDSKAFF. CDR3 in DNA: TGTGCCAGCAGTGGGGACAGTAAAGCTTTCTTT.